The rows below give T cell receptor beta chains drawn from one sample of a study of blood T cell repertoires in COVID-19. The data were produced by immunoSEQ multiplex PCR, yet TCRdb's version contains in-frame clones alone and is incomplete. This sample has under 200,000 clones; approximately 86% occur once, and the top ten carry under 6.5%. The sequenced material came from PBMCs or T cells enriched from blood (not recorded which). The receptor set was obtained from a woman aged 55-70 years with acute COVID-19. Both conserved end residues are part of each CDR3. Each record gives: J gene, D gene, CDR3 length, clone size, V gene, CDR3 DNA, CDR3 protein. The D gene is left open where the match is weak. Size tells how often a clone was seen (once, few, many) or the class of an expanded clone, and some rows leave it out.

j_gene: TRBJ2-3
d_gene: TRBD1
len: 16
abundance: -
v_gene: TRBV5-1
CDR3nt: TGCGCCACCCAGCGGGGGACAGGGGATGGTACAGATACGCAGTATTTT
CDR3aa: CATQRGTGDGTDTQYF

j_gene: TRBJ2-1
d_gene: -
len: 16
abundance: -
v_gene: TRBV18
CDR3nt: TGTGCCAGCTCACCGGGGGGACTCCTCTCCTACAATGAGCAGTTCTTC
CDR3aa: CASSPGGLLSYNEQFF

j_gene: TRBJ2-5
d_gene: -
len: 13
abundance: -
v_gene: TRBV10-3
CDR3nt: TGTGCCATCAGAAATACAGGGTTAGAGACCCAGTACTTC
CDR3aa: CAIRNTGLETQYF

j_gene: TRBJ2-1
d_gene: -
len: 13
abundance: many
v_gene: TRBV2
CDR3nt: TGTGCCAGCAGTGAAGTAAAACTACAGGGAACGTTCTTC
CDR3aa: CASSEVKLQGTFF

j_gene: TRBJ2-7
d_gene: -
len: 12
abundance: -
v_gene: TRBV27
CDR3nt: TGTGCCAGCGGAGACCGGCCCTACGAGCAGTACTTC
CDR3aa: CASGDRPYEQYF

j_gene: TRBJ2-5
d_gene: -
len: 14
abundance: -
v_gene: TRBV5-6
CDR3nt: TGTGCCAGCAGCTTGGTGGCAGAACAAGAGACCCAGTACTTC
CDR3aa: CASSLVAEQETQYF

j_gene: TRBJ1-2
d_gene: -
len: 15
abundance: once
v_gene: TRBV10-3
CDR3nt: TGTGCCACTCATCTTCAGGGTGAAGCTAACTATGGCTACACCTTC
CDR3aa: CATHLQGEANYGYTF

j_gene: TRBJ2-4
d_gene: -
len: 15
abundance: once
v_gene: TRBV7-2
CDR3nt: TGTGCCAGCAGCTTAGCAAGTCAGGTCAAAAACATTCAGTACTTC
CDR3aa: CASSLASQVKNIQYF

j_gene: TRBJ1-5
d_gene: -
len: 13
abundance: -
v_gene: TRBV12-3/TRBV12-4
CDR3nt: TGTGCCAGCAGCCCTGGTGCGGGGTGGCCCCAGCATTTT
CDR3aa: CASSPGAGWPQHF

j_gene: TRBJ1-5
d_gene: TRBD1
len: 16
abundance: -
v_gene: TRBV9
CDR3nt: TGTGCCAGCAGCACGGGACAGGGCGGAGGAAATCAGCCCCAGCATTTT
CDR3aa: CASSTGQGGGNQPQHF

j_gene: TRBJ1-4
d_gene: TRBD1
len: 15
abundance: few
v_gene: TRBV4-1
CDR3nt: TGCGCCAGCAGACAACCAGGACAGGGGAATGAAAAACTGTTTTTT
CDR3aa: CASRQPGQGNEKLFF